Each of the 21 T cell receptor beta chains below was sequenced from the same sample in a study of shared clonotypes between healthy human individuals. Cells designated naive CD8 were CD45RO-negative and were positively selected for CCR7, with terminally differentiated effector memory CD45RA+ cells excluded. The data were produced by immunoSEQ multiplex PCR, yet TCRdb's version contains in-frame clones alone and is incomplete. This sample has about 2.2 million clones, with about 93% found just once. The sample was naive CD8+ T cells from PBMCs. These receptors came from a man aged 18 to 30 in good health. Some clones in this sample may be carry-over from other donors' samples.

The J gene is TRBJ2-3, the V gene TRBV28; D unclear. CDR3 size: 12 residues. Per germline, CDR1 MDHEN and CDR2 SYDVKM. The V end lost 10 bases, the J end lost 5 bases, and 13 bases lay between the germline ends. The CDR3 protein is CATITKRDTQYF. In DNA form, the CDR3 reads TGTGCCACCATCACGAAGCGAGATACGCAGTATTTT.

The rearrangement joins TRBV27 to TRBJ1-5; 7 bases map to TRBD1. Germline lookup yields CDR1 MNHEY and CDR2 SMNVEV (reference sequence). V lost 8 bases, J lost 10 bases, and 5 bases stayed unmatched. This CDR3 has 11 residues. CDR3 coding DNA: TGTGCCAGCGCGCAGGGGGGACCCCAGCATTTT. It yields the protein CASAQGGPQHF.

This clone was detected only once. This chain connects TRBV7-8 to TRBJ2-1; no definite D call. Trimming shortened V by 4 bases and J by 13 bases, and 2 bases separated the two germline ends. CDR1 and CDR2 (germline): SGHVS, FQNEAQ. The CDR3 is 8 amino acids. The DNA for the CDR3 is TGTGCCAGCAGCTCACAGTTCTTC. It codes for CASSSQFF.

The chain joins TRBV7-8 to TRBJ2-4; D not certain. Trimming cost V 4 bases and J 9 bases, with 16 bases left between them. CDR1 is SGHVS and CDR2 is FQNEAQ in the germline V gene. This CDR3 contains 14 residues. The CDR3 loop reads CASSSHLPVGIQYF. CDR3 coding DNA: TGTGCCAGCAGCTCGCATCTTCCGGTGGGCATTCAGTACTTC.

V gene TRBV6-6 combines with J gene TRBJ2-7; 9 bases agree with TRBD2. The CDR3 has 16 residues. Germline V lookup: CDR1 MNHNY, CDR2 SVGAGI (reference sequence). With V trimmed by 6 bases and J by 0 bases, 9 bases remained unmatched. CDR3 amino acids: CASSPPSGRPSYEQYF. In nucleotides, the CDR3 is TGTGCCAGCAGCCCCCCGAGCGGGAGGCCCTCCTACGAGCAGTACTTC.

V and J are TRBV7-9 and TRBJ1-5; the D gene is possibly TRBD1 (5 bases). The CDR3 is 17 amino acids. Germline CDR1 SEHNR, CDR2 FQNEAQ (reference sequence). The V and J ends lost 5 bases and 5 bases respectively, with 22 bases between them. CDR3 residues: CASSAQAGTQQDQPQHF. The DNA of the CDR3 is TGTGCCAGCAGCGCGCAAGCCGGGACTCAACAGGATCAGCCCCAGCATTTT. Supplemented by reference TRBV7-9 and TRBJ1-5, the full variable domain reads DTGVSQNPRHKITKRGQNVTFRCDPISEHNRLYWYRQTLGQGPEFLTYFQNEAQLEKSRLLSDRFSAERPKGSFSTLEIQRTEQGDSAMYLCASSAQAGTQQDQPQHFGDGTRLSIL.

This clone was recorded a few times. The sample contains more than one DNA sequence encoding this CDR3. The chain links TRBV4-1 to TRBJ1-1; D unresolved. V was clipped by 2 bases and J by 0 bases, with 7 bases between them. CDR1 MGHRA and CDR2 YSYEKL come from the germline V gene. The CDR3 is 14 amino acids. CDR3 bases: TGCGCCAGCAGCCAACCGGGCATGAACACTGAAGCTTTCTTT. Its translation: CASSQPGMNTEAFF.

The chain links TRBV6-5 to TRBJ2-3; the D gene is possibly TRBD1 (7 bases). Trimming stripped 8 bases from V and 2 bases from J, with 17 bases between. CDR1 MNHEY and CDR2 SVGAGI come from the germline V gene. This CDR3 has 15 residues. This CDR3 is CASGLQGRDTDTQYF. CDR3 nucleotide sequence: TGTGCCAGCGGCCTACAGGGGCGGGACACAGATACGCAGTATTTT.

The chain employs TRBV4-1 and TRBJ2-7; D perhaps matches TRBD2 (6 bases). The CDR3 totals 14 residues. V lost 4 bases and J lost 2, with 12 bases in between. The germline gives CDR1 MGHRA, CDR2 YSYEKL. The CDR3 is CASSPIGGPYEQYF. CDR3 in DNA: TGCGCCAGCAGCCCGATCGGGGGTCCCTACGAGCAGTACTTC.

CDR3 region: CASSLEGAAYEQYF. The CDR3 coding sequence is TGTGCCAGCAGTTTGGAGGGGGCTGCCTACGAGCAGTACTTC. V and J are TRBV28 and TRBJ2-7; possible D gene TRBD1, 7 bases. Trimming took 3 bases from V and 2 from J, leaving 11 bases between them. The CDR3 covers 14 residues. Germline loops: CDR1 MDHEN, CDR2 SYDVKM.

The chain combines TRBV30 with TRBJ2-7, with a tentative D call TRBD1 (6 bases). CDR1 and CDR2 (germline): GTSNPN, SVGIG (reference sequence). V lost 2 bases and J lost 3, with 14 bases in between. The CDR3 has 14 amino acids. This CDR3 reads CAWSLIRGGYEQYF. DNA for the CDR3: TGTGCCTGGAGTCTGATCAGAGGGGGCTACGAGCAGTACTTC.

This sequence joins TRBV5-1 and TRBJ2-1; a weak D match, TRBD1 (5 bases). The CDR3 extends over 15 amino acids. Germline V gene data show CDR1 as SGHRS and CDR2 as YFSETQ. Trimming pared 2 bases from V and 5 bases from J, leaving 14 bases between. Here the CDR3 reads CASSFPRVRNNEQFF. The CDR3 nucleotides read TGCGCCAGCAGCTTCCCCAGGGTCCGGAACAATGAGCAGTTCTTC.

The rearrangement joins TRBV4-2 to TRBJ2-1, with D perhaps TRBD1 (6 bases). Germline lookup yields CDR1 LGHNA and CDR2 YNFKEQ. This CDR3 is 15 amino acids long. The V gene lost 3 bases and the J gene lost 6 bases, with 15 bases spanning the gap. The CDR3 loop reads CASSQTGLLTNEQFF. CDR3 DNA: TGTGCCAGCAGCCAGACAGGACTCCTTACCAATGAGCAGTTCTTC.

The chain recombines TRBV18 with TRBJ1-1; D uncertain. Germline V lookup: CDR1 KGHSH, CDR2 LQKENI. Trimming removed 7 bases from V and 1 base from J, with 7 bases in between. The CDR3 is made up of 12 amino acids. The CDR3 reads CASLLPNTEAFF. The CDR3 DNA reads as TGTGCCAGCTTACTCCCGAACACTGAAGCTTTCTTT.

The rearrangement uses TRBV7-6 and TRBJ1-5, with D uncertain. Germline V gene lookup returns CDR1 SGHVS and CDR2 FNYEAQ. The V end was cut by 5 bases, the J end by 1 base, with 6 bases between. The CDR3 loop spans 13 amino acids. CDR3 nucleotides: TGTGCCAGCAGCCGTGGGAGCAATCAGCCCCAGCATTTT. Its protein product is CASSRGSNQPQHF.

This clone came up a few times. The rearrangement uses TRBV20-1 and TRBJ1-1; the D is unclear. Trimming shortened V by 6 bases and J by 8 bases, and 13 bases separated the two germline ends. CDR1 and CDR2 (germline): DFQATT, SNEGSKA (reference sequence). The CDR3 runs 11 residues. CDR3 nucleotides: TGCAGTGCCAAGACCCTCTCCGAAGCTTTCTTT. Its translation: CSAKTLSEAFF.

The chain employs TRBV13 and TRBJ1-2; D possibly corresponds to TRBD1 (6 bases). Germline assignment: CDR1 PRHDT and CDR2 FYEKMQ (reference sequence). The CDR3 is 20 residues long. The V gene lost 4 bases and the J gene lost 8 bases, with 35 bases spanning the gap. In nucleotides, the CDR3 is TGTGCCAGCAGCTCTTCATCAGGGGATCCGGCAGGCGCCATCCTTGGGGGCTACACCTTC. The encoded protein is CASSSSSGDPAGAILGGYTF.

The V call is TRBV7-9, the J call TRBJ2-3; D ambiguous. Germline lookup yields CDR1 SEHNR and CDR2 FQNEAQ (reference sequence). The CDR3 sequence is 13 residues long. The V gene lost 5 bases and the J gene lost 3 bases, with 9 bases spanning the gap. CDR3 nucleotide sequence: TGTGCCAGCAGCCGCTCGGTAACAGATACGCAGTATTTT. Translated: CASSRSVTDTQYF.

The V and J genes are TRBV9 and TRBJ2-2; no clear D. V lost 0 bases and J 7 bases, leaving 10 bases between the germline ends. This CDR3 is built from 14 residues. The germline V gene has CDR1 SGDLS and CDR2 YYNGEE. This CDR3 is CASSVGWGVGELFF. In DNA, the CDR3 is TGTGCCAGCAGCGTAGGATGGGGTGTCGGGGAGCTGTTTTTT.

This clone is a singleton in its sample. The J gene is TRBJ2-2, the V gene TRBV10-2, with TRBD2 identical over 13 bases. Looked up from germline, CDR1 is WSHSY and CDR2 is SAAADI. Trimming took 6 bases from V and 1 from J; bases not matched to a gene: 5. This CDR3 is 17 amino acids long. CDR3 nucleotides: TGCGCCAGCAGGGGGGGACTAGCGGGGATGAACACCGGGGAGCTGTTTTTT. Translating it yields CASRGGLAGMNTGELFF.

Concerning this clone itself: This sample also contains other DNA sequences that code for the same CDR3. The rearrangement joins TRBV4-1 to TRBJ2-7; D may be TRBD2 (6 bases). This CDR3 is 13 amino acids long. Germline loops: CDR1 MGHRA, CDR2 YSYEKL. V lost 4 bases and J 0 bases, leaving 7 bases between the germline ends. The CDR3 region has the DNA TGCGCCAGCAGCCGGGGGGACTCCTACGAGCAGTACTTC. The encoded protein is CASSRGDSYEQYF.